The 4 T cell receptor beta chains below come from one sample, sequenced in a study of metastatic and nonmetastatic thyroid tumors. TCRdb redid the clone calls on the PCR reads using MiXCR. Among almost 70,000 clones listed, 14% were seen once. Every patient was untreated before thyroid surgery. The sequenced material came from blood. Source of these receptors: a male donor with papillary thyroid cancer or a benign thyroid nodule (not recorded which). Some clones in this sample may be carry-over from other donors' samples.

This clone has more than one count but fewer than ten. As DNA, the CDR3 is TGCAGCGTTTCTACGGGGGGCCCGGAAAAACTGTTTTTT. It is translated as CSVSTGGPEKLFF. The V and J genes are TRBV29-1 and TRBJ1-4; D may be TRBD1 (6 bases). There are 13 residues in the CDR3. Per the germline V gene, CDR1 is SQVTM and CDR2 is ANQGSEA. V was shortened by 5 bases and J by 8 bases, with 15 bases between the two germline ends.

This clone showed up many times. The chain uses TRBV14 and TRBJ1-4; 8 bases map to TRBD1. The CDR3 runs 16 residues. Germline V gene data show CDR1 as SGHDN and CDR2 as FVKESK. Unmatched junction bases numbered 8, after V lost 0 bases and J lost 8 bases. CDR3 sequence reads: CASSQDYWTGLEKLFF. The CDR3 nucleotides read TGTGCCAGCAGCCAAGATTATTGGACAGGGTTGGAAAAACTGTTTTTT.

Remarks on this clone: One end of the junction varies from germline; a read error may be responsible. The chain recombines TRBV25-1 with TRBJ2-7; 9 bases match TRBD1. This CDR3 contains 17 residues. Per germline, CDR1 MGHDK and CDR2 SYGVNS. CDR3 loop: CASSGDRECRSSYEQYF. DNA of the CDR3: TGTGCCAGCAGTGGGGACAGGGAATGTAGATCGTCCTACGAACAGTACTTC.

This clone came up many times. The chain uses TRBV7-2 and TRBJ2-5; TRBD1 agrees at 8 bases. The CDR3 is 13 residues long. V gave up 7 bases and J gave up 4 bases; unmatched junction bases: 5. Germline loops: CDR1 SGHTA, CDR2 FQGNSA. CDR3 sequence (DNA): TGTGCCAGCACGAAGGACAGGGCAGAGACCCAGTACTTC. Translation gives CASTKDRAETQYF.